The 2 T cell receptor beta chains listed next were all sequenced from one sample in a study of regulatory T cells in long-lasting Graves disease. To make TCR beta libraries, researchers used iRepertoire HTBI primers and Arm-PCR of CDR3 regions. TCRdb ran MiXCR on the multiplex PCR reads and lists one entry per CDR3 protein. The table shows a few hundred thousand distinct CDR3 sequences, with 13% occurring only once. Time point denoted: newly diagnosed GD, antithyroid drugs for less than 3 months. PBMCs provided the RNA from which the TCR library was made. This same sample was also taken into another study, of T cells in Graves' hyperthyroidism and ophthalmopathy.

Sequenced here: peripheral blood mononuclear cells (PBMCs), sampled at new diagnosis, from a patient treated with antithyroid drugs. The receptors come from a man aged 30 to 39 with Graves disease.

This clonotype occurred many times. Written as DNA, the CDR3 is TGTGCCAGCAGCCAGGGGTTTCTGGGGGCGAACACTGAAGCTTTCTTT. This sequence encodes CASSQGFLGANTEAFF. The V gene is TRBV5-6, the J gene TRBJ1-1; weak D call: TRBD1 (6 bases). With 4 bases removed from V and 1 base from J, the gap between germline ends came to 17 bases. CDR3 length: 16 amino acids. Germline-derived CDR1 and CDR2 are SGHDT and YYEEEE.

The genes are TRBV20-1 and TRBJ2-3; the match to TRBD2 covers 10 bases. Germline V lookup: CDR1 DFQATT, CDR2 SNEGSKA (reference sequence). J lost 5 bases, V lost 0 bases, and 11 bases had no gene match. The CDR3 is 17 amino acids. The CDR3 sequence: CSARDRSSGRAGDTQYF. The CDR3 region has the DNA TGCAGTGCTAGAGATAGATCCAGCGGGAGGGCCGGAGATACGCAGTATTTT.